Listed here are 28 T cell receptor beta chains from one sample, sequenced in a study of blood T cell repertoires in COVID-19. Sequenced by immunoSEQ multiplex PCR; TCRdb stores in-frame clones only, minus some. The table records 160,000 or so clones, over 85% of them present only once. The sample taken for sequencing was peripheral blood. These receptors were collected from a man aged 55 to 70 with active or convalescent COVID-19.

The CDR3 region is CASSLITTGNTEAFF. CDR3 in DNA: TGTGCCAGCTCACTAATAACCACGGGGAACACTGAAGCTTTCTTT. The gene calls are TRBV18 and TRBJ1-1; D uncertain. V lost 4 bases and J lost 1, with 13 bases in between. This CDR3 has 15 residues. Germline values: CDR1 KGHSH, CDR2 LQKENI.

This clone has just one count. This rearrangement joins TRBV18 to TRBJ1-1; 7 bases are a match to TRBD1. V lost 4 bases and J lost 2; bases outside the gene matches: 10. This CDR3 is 16 amino acids long. Germline V gene lookup returns CDR1 KGHSH and CDR2 LQKENI. The CDR3 DNA reads TGTGCCAGCTCACGACGAAGAGGGGGCGATAACACTGAAGCTTTCTTT. It yields the protein CASSRRRGGDNTEAFF.

This rearrangement joins TRBV7-6 to TRBJ2-7; TRBD2 matches at 10 bases. Germline V gene sequence: CDR1 SGHVS, CDR2 FNYEAQ. The CDR3 spans 17 residues. The trim removed 2 bases at V and 0 bases at J, leaving 7 bases unmatched. DNA for the CDR3: TGTGCCAGCAGCTTAAAGCCTAGCGGGGGACACTCCTACGAGCAGTACTTC. Amino acids: CASSLKPSGGHSYEQYF.

The chain links TRBV10-3 to TRBJ2-7; D unclear. Trimming took 3 bases from V and 7 from J, leaving 13 bases between them. The CDR3 totals 13 residues. CDR1 and CDR2 (germline): ENHRY, SYGVKD. This CDR3 is CAISESGGREQYF. The CDR3 DNA sequence: TGTGCCATCAGTGAAAGTGGTGGCCGTGAGCAGTACTTC.

This chain connects TRBV18 to TRBJ2-5, with 10 bases identical to TRBD1. This CDR3 has 17 residues. J gave up 5 bases and V 1 base, and 10 bases lay outside the gene matches. CDR1 KGHSH and CDR2 LQKENI come from the germline V gene. The CDR3 loop reads CASSPLEVGQGLETQYF. The CDR3 coding sequence is TGTGCCAGCTCACCACTAGAAGTGGGACAGGGGTTGGAGACCCAGTACTTC.

The rearrangement links TRBV2 to TRBJ2-3, with 12 bases fitting TRBD2. Germline V CDR1 and CDR2: SNHLY, FYNNEI. J gave up 2 bases and V 10 bases, and 7 bases lay outside the gene matches. CDR3 length: 15 amino acids. CDR3 region: CATRLAGVFTDTQYF. The CDR3, as DNA: TGTGCCACCCGACTAGCGGGGGTGTTCACAGATACGCAGTATTTT. Supplemented by reference TRBV2 and TRBJ2-3, the full variable domain reads EPEVTQTPSHQVTQMGQEVILRCVPISNHLYFYWYRQILGQKVEFLVSFYNNEISEKSEIFDDQFSVERPDGSNFTLKIRSTKLEDSAMYFCATRLAGVFTDTQYFGPGTRLTVL.

This sequence joins TRBV3-1 (or the pseudogene TRBV3-2) and TRBJ2-3; the match to TRBD2 covers 10 bases. This CDR3 region has 19 residues. CDR1 LGHDT and CDR2 YNNKEL come from the germline V gene (reference sequence). Germline trimming cut 0 bases from V and 0 bases from J; bases unmatched to any gene: 9. The CDR3 DNA is TGTGCCAGCAGCCAAGAACTTAGCGGGAGGCGAACTAGCACAGATACGCAGTATTTT. This sequence encodes CASSQELSGRRTSTDTQYF.

Comments on this clone: Germline is not matched at one junction end, which may reflect a read error. CDR3 coding DNA: TGTGCCAGCAGCTTTACAGGGAACTCTGGCTACACCTTC. Translating it yields CASSFTGNSGYTF. The rearrangement joins TRBV5-6 to TRBJ1-2, with D maybe TRBD1 (6 bases). Germline loops: CDR1 SGHDT, CDR2 YYEEEE. The CDR3 consists of 13 residues.

The chain joins TRBV5-1 to TRBJ2-7; 10 bases align to TRBD1. CDR1 and CDR2 from the germline V gene are SGHRS and YFSETQ. CDR3 length equals 14 residues. J lost 5 bases, V lost 0 bases, and 2 bases had no gene match. In DNA form, the CDR3 reads TGCGCCAGCAGCTTGGTGGGACAGGGGAACGAGCAGTACTTC. Translation: CASSLVGQGNEQYF. The whole variable domain, remainder taken from reference TRBV5-1 and TRBJ2-7, is KAGVTQTPRYLIKTRGQQVTLSCSPISGHRSVSWYQQTPGQGLQFLFEYFSETQRNKGNFPGRFSGRQFSNSRSEMNVSTLELGDSALYLCASSLVGQGNEQYFGPGTRLTVT.

The chain carries TRBV6-2 or TRBV6-3 and TRBJ1-2; TRBD1 matches 8 bases. This CDR3 is 13 amino acids long. The ends lost 6 bases at V and 4 bases at J; junction bases unmatched: 4. Germline V gene sequence: CDR1 MNHEY, CDR2 SVGEGT. The chain's CDR3 is CASSFDRGYGYTF. The DNA for the CDR3 is TGTGCCAGCAGCTTCGACAGGGGCTATGGCTACACCTTC.

The gene calls are TRBV18 and TRBJ2-1, with D maybe TRBD1 (5 bases). From germline, CDR1 is KGHSH and CDR2 LQKENI. V dropped 2 bases and J dropped 2 bases, with 7 bases sitting between them. The CDR3 totals 14 residues. CDR3 DNA: TGTGCCAGCTCACCAGGGGCCCCCTACAATGAGCAGTTCTTC. It specifies CASSPGAPYNEQFF.

The J gene is TRBJ2-2, the V gene TRBV5-6; no reliable D call. CDR3 length: 18 residues. Trimming shortened V by 0 bases and J by 5 bases, and 20 bases separated the two germline ends. Per the germline V gene, CDR1 is SGHDT and CDR2 is YYEEEE. The CDR3 nucleotides read TGTGCCAGCAGCTTGGGAGCGTCTCTAGGATCGAGAACCGGGGAGCTGTTTTTT. Protein sequence: CASSLGASLGSRTGELFF.

The V call is TRBV19, the J call TRBJ2-3, with D possibly TRBD1 on 6 matching bases. This CDR3 has 14 amino acids. V shed 8 bases and J shed 6 bases, with 18 bases lying between them. The germline CDR1 and CDR2 sequences are LNHDA and SQIVND (reference sequence). CDR3 residues: CASVSGHKFDTQYF. The CDR3 DNA reads TGTGCCAGTGTATCGGGACATAAGTTTGATACGCAGTATTTT.

The chain employs TRBV5-1 and TRBJ2-4; D is unresolved. Germline-derived CDR1 and CDR2 are SGHRS and YFSETQ. V lost 4 bases, J lost 6 bases, and 20 bases lay in between. The CDR3 is 16 residues long. In DNA form, the CDR3 reads TGCGCCAGCAGCCTGACCAGCTTGCCGACGGGAAACATTCAGTACTTC. It codes for CASSLTSLPTGNIQYF.

A few counts support this clone. The chain recombines TRBV27 with TRBJ1-1, with D maybe TRBD1 (5 bases). This CDR3 is built from 14 residues. Germline loops: CDR1 MNHEY, CDR2 SMNVEV (reference sequence). V was trimmed by 7 bases and J by 3 bases, leaving 15 bases between them. The CDR3 loop reads CASTLGGSYTEAFF. Here the CDR3 DNA reads TGTGCCAGCACTTTGGGGGGGTCGTACACTGAAGCTTTCTTT.

The V gene is TRBV5-1, the J gene TRBJ1-3; TRBD1 is a possible D gene (6 bases). Per germline, CDR1 SGHRS and CDR2 YFSETQ. V was shortened by 4 bases and J by 0 bases, with 11 bases between the two germline ends. This CDR3 contains 15 residues. The DNA for the CDR3 is TGCGCCAGCAGCCACTTGACAGGCTCTGGAAACACCATATATTTT. It translates to CASSHLTGSGNTIYF.

The rearrangement links TRBV20-1 to TRBJ1-1; no clear D. Germline loops: CDR1 DFQATT, CDR2 SNEGSKA (reference sequence). The CDR3 is 10 residues long. Trimming stripped 7 bases from V and 4 bases from J, with 7 bases between. CDR3: CSGGGTEAFF. CDR3 bases: TGCAGTGGAGGCGGCACTGAAGCTTTCTTT.

The J gene is TRBJ2-1, the V gene TRBV18; 10 bases are a match to TRBD2. V lost 3 bases, J lost 5 bases, and 4 bases stayed unmatched. Germline V lookup: CDR1 KGHSH, CDR2 LQKENI. The CDR3 has 15 amino acids. DNA of the CDR3: TGTGCCAGCTCACCTCTAGCGGGAGCTAACAATGAGCAGTTCTTC. Translating it yields CASSPLAGANNEQFF.

The rearrangement links TRBV5-1 to TRBJ2-7, with D hard to call. Germline V CDR1 and CDR2: SGHRS, YFSETQ. The CDR3 consists of 14 residues. Between the trimmed V and J ends, which lost 0 bases and 2 bases, there was a span of 9 bases. The CDR3: CASSLAPVTYEQYF. In DNA, the CDR3 is TGCGCCAGCAGCTTGGCCCCCGTAACCTACGAGCAGTACTTC.

CDR3 region: CASSLGQGLEFF. The CDR3 DNA sequence: TGCGCCAGCAGCTTGGGACAGGGCTTGGAGTTCTTC. V usage is TRBV5-1 and J usage is TRBJ2-1; 7 nucleotides line up with TRBD1. V was clipped by 0 bases and J by 14 bases; unmatched bases: 5. CDR3 size: 12 residues. Germline V gene data show CDR1 as SGHRS and CDR2 as YFSETQ.

The chain employs TRBV6-1 and TRBJ1-5; a possible D gene is TRBD1 (6 bases). CDR1 is MNHNS, CDR2 SASEGT, per germline. The CDR3 length is 14 residues. Trimming took 2 bases from V and 6 from J, leaving 11 bases between them. CDR3 coding DNA: TGTGCCAGCAGTGAACACAGGGATATTCAGCCCCAGCATTTT. Its translation is CASSEHRDIQPQHF.

The genes are TRBV24-1 and TRBJ1-5; 8 bases line up with TRBD1. CDR3 size: 14 residues. The V and J ends lost 4 bases and 6 bases, in that order; junction bases with no gene match: 4. Germline CDR1 reads KGHDR; CDR2 reads SFDVKD. The CDR3 sequence is CATSDRTGSQPQHF. In DNA form, the CDR3 reads TGTGCCACCAGTGACCGGACAGGGAGTCAGCCCCAGCATTTT.

The chain is built from TRBV5-6 and TRBJ2-7; possible D gene TRBD2, 5 bases. Germline CDR1 and CDR2: SGHDT and YYEEEE. The V end lost 0 bases, the J end lost 4 bases, and 11 bases lay between the germline ends. This CDR3 spans 14 amino acids. The CDR3 DNA reads as TGTGCCAGCAGCTTGGGCCGGGGATGGTACGAGCAGTACTTC. Translation gives CASSLGRGWYEQYF.

This chain's CDR3 is CASSLANRGVTEAFF. As DNA, the CDR3 is TGTGCCAGCAGCTTAGCGAACAGGGGGGTCACTGAAGCTTTCTTT. This chain links TRBV7-8 with TRBJ1-1; 8 positions agree with TRBD1. The length of the CDR3 is 15 residues. The germline V gene has CDR1 SGHVS and CDR2 FQNEAQ. After removal of 0 bases from V and 4 bases from J, the junction contained 4 bases not matched to a gene.

The J gene is TRBJ1-5, the V gene TRBV2; D call uncertain. Germline V gene sequence: CDR1 SNHLY, CDR2 FYNNEI. This CDR3 spans 14 amino acids. The V gene lost 4 bases and the J gene lost 11 bases, with 18 bases spanning the gap. Here the CDR3 DNA reads TGTGCCAGCAGTGGGGCTCCGGGGAGCGGGGCCCAGCATTTT. Amino acids: CASSGAPGSGAQHF.

This clone was seen just once. The V call is TRBV4-1, the J call TRBJ2-2, with TRBD2 matching 7 bases. V dropped 2 bases and J dropped 3; count of bases not matched to a gene: 6. The germline V gene encodes CDR1 MGHRA and CDR2 YSYEKL. The CDR3 has 16 residues. CDR3 protein: CASSQWGGGYTGELFF. The CDR3 DNA is TGCGCCAGCAGCCAATGGGGGGGAGGTTACACCGGGGAGCTGTTTTTT.

The chain joins TRBV7-9 to TRBJ1-1; D is possibly TRBD1 (5 bases). This CDR3 is 13 amino acids long. V was pared by 1 base and J by 5 bases, with 8 bases between. The germline gives CDR1 SEHNR, CDR2 FQNEAQ (reference sequence). CDR3 in amino acids: CASSLDGGTEAFF. The CDR3 DNA follows: TGTGCCAGCAGCTTAGACGGGGGGACTGAAGCTTTCTTT.

CDR3 sequence reads: CASNGASPGVNTEAFF. The CDR3 DNA reads as TGTGCCTCGAATGGTGCTAGCCCAGGGGTGAACACTGAAGCTTTCTTT. This chain uses TRBV27 with TRBJ1-1; D is perhaps TRBD1 (6 bases). V shed 11 bases and J shed 0 bases, with 22 bases lying between them. The germline V gene has CDR1 MNHEY and CDR2 SMNVEV (reference sequence). This CDR3 spans 16 amino acids.